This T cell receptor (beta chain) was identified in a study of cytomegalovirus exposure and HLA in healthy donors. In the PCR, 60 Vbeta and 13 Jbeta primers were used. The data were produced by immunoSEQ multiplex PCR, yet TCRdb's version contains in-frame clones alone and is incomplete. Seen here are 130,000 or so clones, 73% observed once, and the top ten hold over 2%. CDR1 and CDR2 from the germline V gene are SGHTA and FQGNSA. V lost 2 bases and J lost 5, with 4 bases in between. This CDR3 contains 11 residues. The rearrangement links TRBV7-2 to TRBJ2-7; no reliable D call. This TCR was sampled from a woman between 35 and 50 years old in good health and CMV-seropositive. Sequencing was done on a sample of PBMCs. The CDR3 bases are TGTGCCAGCAGCTTAATCAACGAGCAGTACTTC. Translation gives CASSLINEQYF.